This passage covers 19 T cell receptor beta chains from one sample sequenced in a study of cytomegalovirus exposure and HLA in healthy donors. The PCR was carried out with 60 Vbeta primers and 13 Jbeta primers. Generated by immunoSEQ multiplex PCR, the TCRdb table keeps only in-frame clones and is missing some. This table holds 130,000 or so clones, around 66% found once. Sequenced sample: PBMCs. These receptors all come from a woman aged 60-75 years in good health and CMV-seronegative.

This clone was detected a few times. Within the sample, other DNA sequences also encode this same CDR3. The chain employs TRBV6-6 and TRBJ1-6; TRBD1 matches 12 bases. The length of the CDR3 is 14 residues. Germline V gene sequence: CDR1 MNHNY, CDR2 SVGAGI (reference sequence). The V and J ends lost 5 bases and 10 bases, in that order; junction bases with no gene match: 3. CDR3 DNA: TGTGCCAGCAGTCCGGGACAGGGGGCCTCACCCCTCCACTTT. This gives the protein CASSPGQGASPLHF.

The chain carries TRBV7-2 and TRBJ2-3; maybe TRBD2 (7 bases). Germline assignment: CDR1 SGHTA and CDR2 FQGNSA. Deletions cut 5 bases from V and 2 bases from J, with 20 bases between. The CDR3 covers 17 residues. The CDR3 sequence is CASSPSGARGHTDTQYF. Written as DNA, the CDR3 is TGTGCCAGCAGCCCCTCCGGGGCGCGGGGGCACACAGATACGCAGTATTTT. Combining the CDR3 with reference TRBV7-2 and TRBJ2-3 gives the whole variable domain GAGVSQSPSNKVTEKGKDVELRCDPISGHTALYWYRQSLGQGLEFLIYFQGNSAPDKSGLPSDRFSAERTGGSVSTLTIQRTQQEDSAVYLCASSPSGARGHTDTQYFGPGTRLTVL.

The rearrangement links TRBV28 to TRBJ2-7; 14 positions match TRBD2. CDR3 length: 14 residues. CDR1 and CDR2 from the germline V gene are MDHEN and SYDVKM. The trim removed 6 bases at V and 6 bases at J, leaving 4 bases unmatched. The CDR3 reads CASRMGLAGAEQYF. In nucleotides, the CDR3 is TGTGCCAGCAGGATGGGACTAGCGGGAGCCGAGCAGTACTTC.

This chain connects TRBV28 to TRBJ2-2, with D unresolved. V lost 5 bases and J lost 6, with 16 bases in between. Germline V gene sequence: CDR1 MDHEN, CDR2 SYDVKM. The CDR3 runs to 15 residues. The CDR3 DNA reads TGTGCCAGCAGTGCTCCCCTAAGGAGTTCCGGGGAGCTGTTTTTT. Encoded protein: CASSAPLRSSGELFF.

Notes on this clone: The identical CDR3 is also encoded by other nucleotide sequences in the sample. V gene TRBV19 combines with J gene TRBJ2-1; 9 bases fit TRBD2. CDR1 and CDR2 (germline): LNHDA, SQIVND (reference sequence). The length of the CDR3 is 16 residues. With V trimmed by 6 bases and J by 1 base, 7 bases remained unmatched. The CDR3 spells CASRTLAGPSYNEQFF. The CDR3 nucleotides read TGTGCCAGTAGAACGCTAGCGGGGCCTTCCTACAATGAGCAGTTCTTC.

This clone was seen only once. The rearrangement uses TRBV27 and TRBJ1-2; D ambiguous. The CDR3 sequence is 14 residues long. The germline V gene has CDR1 MNHEY and CDR2 SMNVEV (reference sequence). V lost 9 bases and J 0 bases, leaving 14 bases between the germline ends. This CDR3 reads CARPPGTSNYGYTF. The CDR3 nucleotides read TGTGCCAGACCCCCGGGTACTTCTAACTATGGCTACACCTTC.

This chain uses TRBV12-5 with TRBJ1-1; maybe TRBD1 (5 bases). The CDR3 contains 13 residues. Germline V gene sequence: CDR1 LGHNT, CDR2 FRNRAP. Trimming shortened V by 11 bases and J by 2 bases, and 15 bases separated the two germline ends. The CDR3 reads CAGRGDGNTEAFF. The CDR3 DNA reads as TGTGCTGGTCGGGGGGACGGAAACACTGAAGCTTTCTTT.

The genes are TRBV19 and TRBJ2-3, with 13 nucleotides matching TRBD2. Trimming cost V 8 bases and J 14 bases; bases outside gene matches: 13. Germline V gene sequence: CDR1 LNHDA, CDR2 SQIVND (reference sequence). CDR3 size: 14 residues. This CDR3 is CASVPSGTSGTSYF. CDR3 nucleotide sequence: TGTGCCAGTGTACCTTCCGGGACTAGCGGGACATCGTATTTT.

The chain combines TRBV11-3 with TRBJ1-3; D is ambiguous. Germline V gene sequence: CDR1 SGHNT, CDR2 YENEEA. V was clipped by 3 bases and J by 0 bases, with 3 bases between them. This CDR3 has 13 amino acids. CDR3 residues: CASSLRSGNTIYF. DNA of the CDR3: TGTGCCAGCAGCTTGCGCTCTGGAAACACCATATATTTT.

The chain recombines TRBV15 with TRBJ2-5; 7 bases fit TRBD2. The CDR3 contains 15 residues. The germline V gene has CDR1 LNHNV and CDR2 YYDKDF (reference sequence). Trimming removed 4 bases from V and 11 bases from J; junction bases left unmatched: 16. This CDR3 reads CATSTRLGQAREQYF. The CDR3 DNA follows: TGTGCCACCAGCACCCGACTAGGACAAGCGCGGGAGCAGTACTTC.

The CDR3 DNA follows: TGTGCCAGTAGCCCGGACAGGGTGAGAACTGAAGCTTTCTTT. Translating gives CASSPDRVRTEAFF. The chain recombines TRBV19 with TRBJ1-1; TRBD1 aligns across 8 bases. Germline V gene sequence: CDR1 LNHDA, CDR2 SQIVND (reference sequence). With 6 bases clipped from V and 5 bases from J, the junction kept 8 bases outside the gene matches. The CDR3 loop spans 14 amino acids.

This rearrangement joins TRBV29-1 to TRBJ1-2, with 8 bases fitting TRBD1. The germline gives CDR1 SQVTM, CDR2 ANQGSEA. The trim removed 7 bases at V and 8 bases at J, leaving 6 bases unmatched. This CDR3 comprises 11 residues. CDR3 sequence (DNA): TGCAGCGATTGGACAGGGAGCGGCTACACCTTC. Residues: CSDWTGSGYTF.

This chain links TRBV19 with TRBJ1-2, with D tentatively TRBD1 (5 bases). The CDR3 is 16 amino acids. V lost 3 bases, J lost 8 bases, and 22 bases lay in between. Germline V gene sequence: CDR1 LNHDA, CDR2 SQIVND (reference sequence). CDR3 residues: CASSIAGPIGGWGYTF. The DNA for the CDR3 is TGTGCCAGTAGTATCGCAGGGCCAATAGGTGGCTGGGGCTACACCTTC.

The CDR3 protein is CASSGNPGLAGSNEQFF. CDR3 bases: TGTGCCAGCAGTGGGAACCCGGGACTAGCGGGGAGCAATGAGCAGTTCTTC. The chain joins TRBV28 to TRBJ2-1; 13 bases line up with TRBD2. The CDR3 spans 17 residues. The trim removed 5 bases at V and 6 bases at J, leaving 10 bases unmatched. From germline, CDR1 is MDHEN and CDR2 SYDVKM.

The chain combines TRBV19 with TRBJ1-2; 9 nucleotides agree with TRBD1. CDR3 length: 18 residues. Germline-derived CDR1 and CDR2 are LNHDA and SQIVND (reference sequence). V was pared by 4 bases and J by 1 base, with 13 bases of the junction left unmatched. The CDR3 loop is CASSTIPGQGSSNYGYTF. In nucleotides, the CDR3 is TGTGCCAGTAGTACCATCCCGGGACAGGGCTCGAGTAACTATGGCTACACCTTC.

This rearrangement joins TRBV2 to TRBJ2-3; TRBD2 aligns across 7 bases. V shed 3 bases, J shed 2 bases, and the junction held 8 bases outside the gene matches. Per the germline V gene, CDR1 is SNHLY and CDR2 is FYNNEI. This CDR3 spans 16 amino acids. The CDR3: CASSEPAGLLTDTQYF. The CDR3 bases are TGTGCCAGCAGTGAGCCAGCGGGGCTACTCACAGATACGCAGTATTTT.

This chain links TRBV28 with TRBJ2-7; TRBD1 matches at 7 bases. This CDR3 has 14 residues. Trimming cost V 6 bases and J 2 bases; bases outside gene matches: 7. Germline values: CDR1 MDHEN, CDR2 SYDVKM. CDR3 bases: TGTGCCAGCAGGAGGGACAGTGGGGCCTACGAGCAGTACTTC. Its protein product is CASRRDSGAYEQYF. Full variable domain (missing parts from reference TRBV28 and TRBJ2-7): DVKVTQSSRYLVKRTGEKVFLECVQDMDHENMFWYRQDPGLGLRLIYFSYDVKMKEKGDIPEGYSVSREKKERFSLILESASTNQTSMYLCASRRDSGAYEQYFGPGTRLTVT.

V usage is TRBV7-2 and J usage is TRBJ2-3; 13 positions match TRBD2. Germline values: CDR1 SGHTA, CDR2 FQGNSA. After removal of 1 base from V and 1 base from J, the junction contained 5 bases not matched to a gene. CDR3 length: 18 residues. The CDR3 DNA sequence: TGTGCCAGCAGCTTAGGACTAGCGGGAGGCGCTCGCACAGATACGCAGTATTTT. Protein product: CASSLGLAGGARTDTQYF.

The V gene is TRBV25-1, the J gene TRBJ2-7; the D is unclear. CDR3 length: 12 residues. Trimming stripped 2 bases from V and 6 bases from J, with 8 bases between. Germline V gives CDR1 MGHDK, CDR2 SYGVNS. DNA for the CDR3: TGTGCCAGCAGTGAAGCTTACACCGAGCAGTACTTC. It specifies CASSEAYTEQYF.